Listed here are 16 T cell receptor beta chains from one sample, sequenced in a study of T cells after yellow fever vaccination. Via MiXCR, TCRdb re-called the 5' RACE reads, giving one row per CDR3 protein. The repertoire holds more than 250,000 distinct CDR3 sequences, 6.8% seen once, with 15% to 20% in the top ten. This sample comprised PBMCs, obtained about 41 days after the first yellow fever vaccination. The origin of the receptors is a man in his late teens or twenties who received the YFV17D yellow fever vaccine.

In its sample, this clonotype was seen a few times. CDR3 DNA: TGTGCCAGCAGCTTTGGGGCTCGGTATACTGAGCAGTTCTTC. It yields the protein CASSFGARYTEQFF. This chain links TRBV7-2 with TRBJ2-1, with a possible D match to TRBD1 (5 bases). Deletions cut 3 bases from V and 9 bases from J, with 15 bases between. The CDR3 is made up of 14 amino acids. CDR1 SGHTA and CDR2 FQGNSA come from the germline V gene. The variable domain in full, with the rest retrieved from reference TRBV7-2 and TRBJ2-1, is GAGVSQSPSNKVTEKGKDVELRCDPISGHTALYWYRQSLGQGLEFLIYFQGNSAPDKSGLPSDRFSAERTGGSVSTLTIQRTQQEDSAVYLCASSFGARYTEQFFGPGTRLTVL.

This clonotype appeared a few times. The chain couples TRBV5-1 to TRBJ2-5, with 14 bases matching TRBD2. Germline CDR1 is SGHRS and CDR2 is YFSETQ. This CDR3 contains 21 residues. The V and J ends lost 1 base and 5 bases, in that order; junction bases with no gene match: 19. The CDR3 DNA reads TGCGCCAGCAGCTTGATTTCAACTTCAACGGGACTAGCGGGGGAATGGGAGACCCAGTACTTC. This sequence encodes CASSLISTSTGLAGEWETQYF.

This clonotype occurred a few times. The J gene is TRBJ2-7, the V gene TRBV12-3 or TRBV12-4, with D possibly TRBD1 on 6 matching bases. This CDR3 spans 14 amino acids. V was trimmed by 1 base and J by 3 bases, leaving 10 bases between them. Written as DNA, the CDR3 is TGTGCCAGCAGTTTAGGGGACAAGTACTACGAGCAGTACTTC. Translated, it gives CASSLGDKYYEQYF.

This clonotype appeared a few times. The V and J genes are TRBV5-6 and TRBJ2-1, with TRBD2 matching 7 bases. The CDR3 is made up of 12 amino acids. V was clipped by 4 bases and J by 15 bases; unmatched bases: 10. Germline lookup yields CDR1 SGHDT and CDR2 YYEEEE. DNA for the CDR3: TGTGCCAGCAGCCGATTAGCGGGTGTGCCGTTCTTC. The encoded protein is CASSRLAGVPFF.

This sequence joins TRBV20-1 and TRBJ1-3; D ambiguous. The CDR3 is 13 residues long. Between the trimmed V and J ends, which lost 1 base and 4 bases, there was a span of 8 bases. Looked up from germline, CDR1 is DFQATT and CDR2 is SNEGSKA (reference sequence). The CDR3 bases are TGCAGTGCTAGAGTGGGCTCGGGAAACACCATATATTTT. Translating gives CSARVGSGNTIYF.

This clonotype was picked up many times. CDR3 sequence (DNA): TGTGCCACCAGCAGAGATCTAACATACGAGCAGTACTTC. This encodes CATSRDLTYEQYF. The chain employs TRBV15 and TRBJ2-7, with no clear D. Germline loops: CDR1 LNHNV, CDR2 YYDKDF (reference sequence). Trimming cost V 0 bases and J 4 bases, with 7 bases left between them. This CDR3 is built from 13 residues.

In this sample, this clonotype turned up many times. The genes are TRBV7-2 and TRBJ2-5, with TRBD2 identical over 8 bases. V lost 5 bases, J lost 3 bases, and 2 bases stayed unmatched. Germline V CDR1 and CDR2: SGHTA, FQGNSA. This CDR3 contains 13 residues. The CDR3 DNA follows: TGTGCCAGCAGCCGGGGGGGGGAAGAGACCCAGTACTTC. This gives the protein CASSRGGEETQYF.

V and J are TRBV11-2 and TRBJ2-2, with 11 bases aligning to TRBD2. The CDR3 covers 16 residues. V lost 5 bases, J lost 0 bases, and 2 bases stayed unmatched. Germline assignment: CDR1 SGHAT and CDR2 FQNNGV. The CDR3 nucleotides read TGTGCCAGCAGCCGGGGACTAGCGGCGAACACCGGGGAGCTGTTTTTT. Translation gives CASSRGLAANTGELFF. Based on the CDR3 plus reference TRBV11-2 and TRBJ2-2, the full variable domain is EAGVAQSPRYKIIEKRQSVAFWCNPISGHATLYWYQQILGQGPKLLIQFQNNGVVDDSQLPKDRFSAERLKGVDSTLKIQPAKLEDSAVYLCASSRGLAANTGELFFGEGSRLTVL.

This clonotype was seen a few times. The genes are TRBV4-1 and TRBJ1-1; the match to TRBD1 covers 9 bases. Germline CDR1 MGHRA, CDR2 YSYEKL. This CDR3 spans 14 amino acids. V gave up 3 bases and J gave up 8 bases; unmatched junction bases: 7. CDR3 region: CASSHFSGTGEAFF. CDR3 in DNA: TGCGCCAGCAGCCATTTCTCCGGGACAGGGGAAGCTTTCTTT.

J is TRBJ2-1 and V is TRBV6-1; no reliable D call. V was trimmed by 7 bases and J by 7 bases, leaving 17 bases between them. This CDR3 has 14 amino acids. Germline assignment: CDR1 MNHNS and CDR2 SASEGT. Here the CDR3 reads CASKGILIRNEQFF. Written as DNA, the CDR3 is TGTGCCAGCAAAGGAATCCTGATACGGAATGAGCAGTTCTTC.

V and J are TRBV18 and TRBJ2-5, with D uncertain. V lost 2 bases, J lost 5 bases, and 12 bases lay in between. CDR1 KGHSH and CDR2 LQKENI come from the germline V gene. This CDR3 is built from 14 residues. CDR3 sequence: CASSPGFWKETQYF. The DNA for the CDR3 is TGTGCCAGCTCACCAGGTTTCTGGAAGGAGACCCAGTACTTC.

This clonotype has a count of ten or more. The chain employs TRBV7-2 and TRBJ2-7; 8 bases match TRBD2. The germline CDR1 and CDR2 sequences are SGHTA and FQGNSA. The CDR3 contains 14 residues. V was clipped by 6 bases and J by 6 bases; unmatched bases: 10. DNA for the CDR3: TGTGCCAGCAGACTTGGGACTAGGCTCGGCGAGCAGTACTTC. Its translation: CASRLGTRLGEQYF.

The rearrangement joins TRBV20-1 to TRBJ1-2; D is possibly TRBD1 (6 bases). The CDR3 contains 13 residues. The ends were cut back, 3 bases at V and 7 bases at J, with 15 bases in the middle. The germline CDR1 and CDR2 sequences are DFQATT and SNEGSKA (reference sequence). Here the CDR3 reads CSASGVGGPGYTF. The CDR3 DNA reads TGCAGTGCTAGCGGTGTAGGGGGGCCTGGCTACACCTTC.

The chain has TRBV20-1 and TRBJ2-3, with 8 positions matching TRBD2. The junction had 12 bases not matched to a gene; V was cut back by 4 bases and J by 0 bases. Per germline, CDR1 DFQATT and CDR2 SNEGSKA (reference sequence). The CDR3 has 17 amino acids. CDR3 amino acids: CSATPGRGASSTDTQYF. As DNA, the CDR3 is TGCAGTGCTACTCCGGGGCGGGGGGCCTCTAGCACAGATACGCAGTATTTT.

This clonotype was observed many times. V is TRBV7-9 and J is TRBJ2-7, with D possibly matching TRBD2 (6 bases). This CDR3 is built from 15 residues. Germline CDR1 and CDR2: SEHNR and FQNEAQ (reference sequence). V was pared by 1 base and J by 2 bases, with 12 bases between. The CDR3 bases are TGTGCCAGCAGCTTAGGGGCTAGCGTCACCTACGAGCAGTACTTC. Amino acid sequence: CASSLGASVTYEQYF.

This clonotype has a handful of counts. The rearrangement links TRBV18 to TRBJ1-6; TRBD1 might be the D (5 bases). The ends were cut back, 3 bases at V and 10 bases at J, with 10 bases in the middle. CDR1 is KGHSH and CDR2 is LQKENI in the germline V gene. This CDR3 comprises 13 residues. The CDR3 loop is CASSPGVGSPLHF. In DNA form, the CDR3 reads TGTGCCAGCTCACCGGGGGTTGGGTCACCCCTCCACTTT.